These 32 T cell receptor beta chains came from one sample sequenced in a study of cytomegalovirus exposure and HLA in healthy donors. The PCR contained 60 Vbeta and 13 Jbeta primers. Libraries were prepared by immunoSEQ multiplex PCR; TCRdb keeps only in-frame clonotypes and omits some of them. This sample yields about 180,000 clones, of which about four fifths are seen a single time; 2.4% belongs to the top ten. Sequencing was carried out using PBMCs. The receptors originated from a male donor in good health and CMV-seronegative.

The chain recombines TRBV9 with TRBJ2-5; 8 bases are shared with TRBD1. The CDR3 contains 16 residues. CDR1 and CDR2 (germline): SGDLS, YYNGEE. Trimming cost V 4 bases and J 5 bases; bases outside gene matches: 13. For the CDR3, the DNA is TGTGCCAGCAGCCGTACACTCGGACAGGGCGGGGAGACCCAGTACTTC. It is translated as CASSRTLGQGGETQYF.

The V and J genes are TRBV18 and TRBJ1-2, with a weak D call TRBD1 (6 bases). This CDR3 is 14 amino acids long. V lost 2 bases and J lost 2, with 9 bases in between. The germline gives CDR1 KGHSH, CDR2 LQKENI. CDR3 protein: CASSPKQGNYGYTF. The CDR3, as DNA: TGTGCCAGCTCACCAAAACAGGGAAACTATGGCTACACCTTC.

The gene calls are TRBV20-1 and TRBJ2-5; D is uncertain. Deletions cut 5 bases from V and 2 bases from J, with 3 bases between. Germline assignment: CDR1 DFQATT and CDR2 SNEGSKA (reference sequence). This CDR3 has 10 amino acids. DNA for the CDR3: TGCAGTGCTTCGCAAGAGACCCAGTACTTC. It yields the protein CSASQETQYF.

This chain joins TRBV28 and TRBJ1-5; D gene unclear. Germline assignment: CDR1 MDHEN and CDR2 SYDVKM. The V end was cut by 5 bases, the J end by 3 bases, with 17 bases between. The CDR3 runs to 16 residues. DNA of the CDR3: TGTGCCAGCAGTGGAGGTGGGGTTACCCTCAATCAGCCCCAGCATTTT. Encoded protein: CASSGGGVTLNQPQHF.

The chain combines TRBV6-5 with TRBJ2-2, with 8 positions matching TRBD2. Germline CDR1 and CDR2: MNHEY and SVGAGI. The CDR3 spans 14 residues. The J segment lost 4 bases and the V segment lost 8 bases, leaving 6 bases of the junction unmatched. The CDR3 sequence is CASRGGRATGELFF. CDR3 nucleotides: TGTGCCAGCCGGGGGGGGAGGGCCACCGGGGAGCTGTTTTTT.

V gene TRBV4-3 combines with J gene TRBJ1-1; D perhaps matches TRBD1 (6 bases). Trimming stripped 4 bases from V and 4 bases from J, with 25 bases between. Germline CDR1 LGHNA, CDR2 YSLEER. The CDR3 contains 18 residues. CDR3 bases: TGCGCCAGCAGCCGAAATCGGGGGCCCGGGGGGCTGGTCACTGAAGCTTTCTTT. Translating gives CASSRNRGPGGLVTEAFF.

The V gene is TRBV2, the J gene TRBJ2-3; TRBD2 might be the D (7 bases). The CDR3 consists of 13 residues. Trimming left V 6 bases short and J 1 base short, with 8 bases between. Per the germline V gene, CDR1 is SNHLY and CDR2 is FYNNEI. As DNA, the CDR3 is TGTGCCAGCAGAGGGGGGGGCACAGATACGCAGTATTTT. Residues: CASRGGGTDTQYF.

The V gene is TRBV7-9, the J gene TRBJ2-7, with 7 bases lining up with TRBD2. CDR1 is SEHNR and CDR2 is FQNEAQ in the germline V gene (reference sequence). V gave up 3 bases and J gave up 7 bases; unmatched junction bases: 3. The CDR3 runs 12 residues. Here the CDR3 reads CASSLQGGEQYF. The CDR3 DNA reads as TGTGCCAGCAGCTTGCAGGGAGGGGAGCAGTACTTC.

V is TRBV7-9 and J is TRBJ2-7; 10 positions agree with TRBD2. CDR3 length: 17 amino acids. Germline V gene sequence: CDR1 SEHNR, CDR2 FQNEAQ (reference sequence). V was pared by 1 base and J by 2 bases, with 8 bases of the junction left unmatched. CDR3 region: CASSLGPGLAATYEQYF. CDR3 DNA sequence: TGTGCCAGCAGCTTAGGGCCCGGACTAGCGGCTACCTACGAGCAGTACTTC.

V and J are TRBV5-6 and TRBJ2-6; TRBD1 matches 9 bases. Germline CDR1 reads SGHDT; CDR2 reads YYEEEE. With 3 bases clipped from V and 0 bases from J, the junction kept 4 bases outside the gene matches. The CDR3 loop spans 17 amino acids. CDR3 residues: CASSWGQGGSGANVLTF. The DNA of the CDR3 is TGTGCCAGCAGCTGGGGACAGGGTGGCTCTGGGGCCAACGTCCTGACTTTC.

This clone was seen only a few times. The chain employs TRBV4-3 and TRBJ1-5, with 10 bases that match TRBD1. The CDR3 is 18 amino acids. CDR1 is LGHNA and CDR2 is YSLEER in the germline V gene. Unmatched junction bases numbered 11, after V lost 0 bases and J lost 6 bases. CDR3 bases: TGCGCCAGCAGCCAAGATTACCCCGGGACAGGGGAAAGTCAGCCCCAGCATTTT. It yields the protein CASSQDYPGTGESQPQHF.

The chain links TRBV10-3 to TRBJ2-3; 7 bases line up with TRBD2. V was clipped by 4 bases and J by 4 bases; unmatched bases: 5. Per the germline V gene, CDR1 is ENHRY and CDR2 is SYGVKD. The CDR3 covers 14 residues. CDR3 region: CAISGTSAADTQYF. CDR3 DNA: TGTGCCATCAGTGGGACTAGTGCGGCAGATACGCAGTATTTT.

The chain is built from TRBV28 and TRBJ1-4; D unclear. V was shortened by 5 bases and J by 5 bases, with 9 bases between the two germline ends. This CDR3 contains 13 residues. CDR1 and CDR2 from the germline V gene are MDHEN and SYDVKM. The CDR3 nucleotides read TGTGCCAGCAGTAGGCGGCGCAATGAAAAACTGTTTTTT. Its translation: CASSRRRNEKLFF. Using reference TRBV28 and TRBJ1-4 for the parts outside the CDR3, the full variable domain is DVKVTQSSRYLVKRTGEKVFLECVQDMDHENMFWYRQDPGLGLRLIYFSYDVKMKEKGDIPEGYSVSREKKERFSLILESASTNQTSMYLCASSRRRNEKLFFGSGTQLSVL.

This clone was seen just once. This chain links TRBV5-4 with TRBJ2-5; D is possibly TRBD2 (5 bases). CDR1 and CDR2 (germline): SGHNT, YYREEE (reference sequence). The ends were cut back, 0 bases at V and 5 bases at J, with 17 bases in the middle. The CDR3 consists of 16 residues. DNA of the CDR3: TGTGCCAGCAGCTTGGACGCGGGTTTGACCCCGGAGACCCAGTACTTC. Its protein is CASSLDAGLTPETQYF.

The J gene is TRBJ1-1, the V gene TRBV28; 7 bases are a match to TRBD1. CDR3 length: 15 amino acids. The V segment lost 7 bases and the J segment 0 bases; nucleotides outside the gene matches: 8. Germline V gene data show CDR1 as MDHEN and CDR2 as SYDVKM. This chain's CDR3 is CASMSPTGLNTEAFF. In nucleotides, the CDR3 is TGTGCCAGCATGTCACCGACAGGGCTGAACACTGAAGCTTTCTTT.

V gene TRBV4-1 combines with J gene TRBJ1-4; D unresolved. The CDR3 runs to 15 residues. Trimming removed 1 base at V and 1 base at J, with 7 bases between. CDR1 is MGHRA, CDR2 YSYEKL, per germline. CDR3 in amino acids: CASSQVFRTNEKLFF. CDR3 nucleotide sequence: TGCGCCAGCAGCCAAGTTTTCCGAACTAATGAAAAACTGTTTTTT.

This sequence joins TRBV2 and TRBJ1-5, with 7 bases fitting TRBD1. This CDR3 spans 14 amino acids. Germline V CDR1 and CDR2: SNHLY, FYNNEI. The ends lost 6 bases at V and 5 bases at J; junction bases unmatched: 7. The CDR3: CASRGGDFDQPQHF. DNA for the CDR3: TGTGCCAGCAGAGGGGGCGATTTCGATCAGCCCCAGCATTTT.

V is TRBV14 and J is TRBJ2-5; 12 positions agree with TRBD2. The CDR3 length is 15 residues. Germline lookup yields CDR1 SGHDN and CDR2 FVKESK. Trimming cost V 2 bases and J 7 bases; bases outside gene matches: 5. The CDR3 region is CASSQLAGGPRTQYF. The CDR3 nucleotides read TGTGCCAGCAGCCAACTAGCGGGAGGGCCCAGGACCCAGTACTTC.

This sequence joins TRBV28 and TRBJ2-3; TRBD1 is a possible D gene (6 bases). The CDR3 consists of 16 residues. CDR1 and CDR2 (germline): MDHEN, SYDVKM. V shed 5 bases and J shed 2 bases, with 17 bases lying between them. The CDR3 loop is CASSRISDRPTDTQYF. The DNA for the CDR3 is TGTGCCAGCAGTCGTATTAGTGACAGGCCCACAGATACGCAGTATTTT.

This chain joins TRBV5-4 and TRBJ1-5; no clear D gene. The CDR3 is 14 residues long. V was pared by 4 bases and J by 2 bases, with 10 bases between. Looked up from germline, CDR1 is SGHNT and CDR2 is YYREEE (reference sequence). The CDR3 loop reads CASSKEGGNQPQHF. In DNA, the CDR3 is TGTGCCAGCAGCAAAGAGGGCGGCAATCAGCCCCAGCATTTT.

The V and J genes are TRBV11-2 and TRBJ2-1, with 14 bases aligning to TRBD2. V shed 5 bases, J shed 5 bases, and the junction held 8 bases outside the gene matches. CDR1 and CDR2 (germline): SGHAT, FQNNGV. The CDR3 is 17 amino acids. CDR3 amino acids: CASSPTTSGGANNEQFF. The CDR3 nucleotides are TGTGCCAGCAGCCCGACGACTAGCGGGGGGGCCAACAATGAGCAGTTCTTC.

V usage is TRBV11-2 and J usage is TRBJ1-6; 9 positions match TRBD1. Per germline, CDR1 SGHAT and CDR2 FQNNGV. The CDR3 is 16 residues long. The J segment lost 6 bases and the V segment lost 4 bases, leaving 7 bases of the junction unmatched. DNA of the CDR3: TGTGCCAGCAGCTGGGGGGACAGGGTCACTAATTCACCCCTCCACTTT. Protein sequence: CASSWGDRVTNSPLHF.

The table lists this clone with a count of one. CDR3 in DNA: TGCGCCAGCAGCGGAAGACAGGGTAGGCGCGAGAAAAACAATGAGCAGTTCTTC. This encodes CASSGRQGRREKNNEQFF. This sequence joins TRBV4-1 and TRBJ2-1, with 7 positions matching TRBD1. J lost 5 bases, V lost 5 bases, and 18 bases had no gene match. This CDR3 region has 18 residues. Germline values: CDR1 MGHRA, CDR2 YSYEKL.

V gene TRBV7-9 combines with J gene TRBJ1-1; 8 bases are a match to TRBD1. J was trimmed by 1 base and V by 5 bases; bases with no gene match: 6. The CDR3 is made up of 15 amino acids. CDR1 SEHNR and CDR2 FQNEAQ come from the germline V gene (reference sequence). CDR3 coding DNA: TGTGCCAGCAGCCCGTACAGGGGGGGGAACACTGAAGCTTTCTTT. This gives the protein CASSPYRGGNTEAFF. Full variable domain (remainder filled in from reference TRBV7-9 and TRBJ1-1): DTGVSQNPRHKITKRGQNVTFRCDPISEHNRLYWYRQTLGQGPEFLTYFQNEAQLEKSRLLSDRFSAERPKGSFSTLEIQRTEQGDSAMYLCASSPYRGGNTEAFFGQGTRLTVV.

V is TRBV9 and J is TRBJ2-7, with 9 bases lining up with TRBD1. The germline CDR1 and CDR2 sequences are SGDLS and YYNGEE. J gave up 7 bases and V 4 bases, and 9 bases lay outside the gene matches. The CDR3 contains 14 residues. The CDR3 sequence is CASSSQGANGEQYF. CDR3 coding DNA: TGTGCCAGCAGCTCACAGGGGGCGAACGGGGAGCAGTACTTC.

V usage is TRBV5-1 and J usage is TRBJ1-2; 8 positions match TRBD1. CDR3 size: 15 residues. Germline loops: CDR1 SGHRS, CDR2 YFSETQ. V trimming: 4 bases; J trimming: 9 bases; junction bases outside the gene matches: 14. In nucleotides, the CDR3 is TGCGCCAGCAGCATCGAGGGGACTTACAGGGGGAGCTACACCTTC. Protein sequence: CASSIEGTYRGSYTF.

The sample holds one count of this clone. J is TRBJ2-5 and V is TRBV30; 13 bases line up with TRBD2. The CDR3 is 15 amino acids. J gave up 5 bases and V 5 bases, and 8 bases lay outside the gene matches. CDR1 is GTSNPN, CDR2 SVGIG, per germline (reference sequence). The CDR3 sequence: CAWDTSGGAFETQYF. The CDR3 coding sequence is TGTGCCTGGGATACTAGCGGGGGGGCCTTCGAGACCCAGTACTTC.

V is TRBV14 and J is TRBJ2-1, with 10 positions matching TRBD2. Trimming took 3 bases from V and 16 from J; bases not matched to a gene: 6. The length of the CDR3 is 12 residues. The germline V gene has CDR1 SGHDN and CDR2 FVKESK. The CDR3 spells CASSQPGLACFF. CDR3 nucleotide sequence: TGTGCCAGCAGCCAGCCGGGACTAGCGTGTTTCTTC.

The chain recombines TRBV14 with TRBJ2-7, with 11 positions matching TRBD2. The V gene's germline CDR1 is SGHDN and CDR2 FVKESK. This CDR3 is 16 amino acids long. Trimming removed 1 base from V and 4 bases from J; junction bases left unmatched: 6. The DNA for the CDR3 is TGTGCCAGCAGCCAAGGTACGGCTAGCGGGAGGTACGAGCAGTACTTC. It translates to CASSQGTASGRYEQYF. The whole variable domain, filled in from reference TRBV14 and TRBJ2-7, reads EAGVTQFPSHSVIEKGQTVTLRCDPISGHDNLYWYRRVMGKEIKFLLHFVKESKQDESGMPNNRFLAERTGGTYSTLKVQPAELEDSGVYFCASSQGTASGRYEQYFGPGTRLTVT.

The chain couples TRBV6-4 to TRBJ2-3; 11 positions match TRBD2. Germline CDR1 and CDR2: MRHNA and SNTAGT. Trimming removed 4 bases from V and 2 bases from J; junction bases left unmatched: 5. The CDR3 covers 16 residues. The CDR3 here is CASSGLAGSPTDTQYF. In DNA, the CDR3 is TGTGCCAGCAGTGGACTAGCGGGGTCCCCCACAGATACGCAGTATTTT.

The chain employs TRBV6-5 and TRBJ2-7; TRBD1 might be the D (5 bases). The ends were cut back, 0 bases at V and 2 bases at J, with 14 bases in the middle. This CDR3 has 16 residues. CDR1 and CDR2 from the germline V gene are MNHEY and SVGAGI. This CDR3 is CASSYSMKGIAYEQYF. In DNA, the CDR3 is TGTGCCAGCAGTTACTCGATGAAGGGGATAGCCTACGAGCAGTACTTC.

V usage is TRBV6-1 and J usage is TRBJ2-6; no clear D gene. The CDR3 totals 13 residues. V dropped 3 bases and J dropped 12 bases, with 12 bases sitting between them. Germline CDR1 and CDR2: MNHNS and SASEGT. The CDR3, as DNA: TGTGCCAGCAGTGACTCCTTAAATAGCGTCCTGACTTTC. Encoded protein: CASSDSLNSVLTF.